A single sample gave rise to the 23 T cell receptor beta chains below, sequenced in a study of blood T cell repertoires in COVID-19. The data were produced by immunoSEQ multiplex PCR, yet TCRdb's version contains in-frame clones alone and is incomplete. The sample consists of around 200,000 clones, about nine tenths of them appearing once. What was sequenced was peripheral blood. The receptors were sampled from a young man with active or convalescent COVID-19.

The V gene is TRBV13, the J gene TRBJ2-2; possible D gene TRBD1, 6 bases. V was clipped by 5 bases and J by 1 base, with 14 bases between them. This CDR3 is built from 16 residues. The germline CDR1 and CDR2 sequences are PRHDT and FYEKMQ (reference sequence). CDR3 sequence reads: CASSPGPGVNTGELFF. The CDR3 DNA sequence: TGTGCCAGCAGCCCTGGACCAGGGGTGAACACCGGGGAGCTGTTTTTT.

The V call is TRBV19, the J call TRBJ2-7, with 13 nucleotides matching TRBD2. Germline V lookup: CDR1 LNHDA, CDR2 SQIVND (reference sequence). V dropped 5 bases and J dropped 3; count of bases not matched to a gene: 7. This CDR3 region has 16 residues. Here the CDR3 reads CASSARLAGGVYEQYF. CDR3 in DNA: TGTGCCAGTAGTGCCAGACTAGCGGGAGGTGTCTACGAGCAGTACTTC.

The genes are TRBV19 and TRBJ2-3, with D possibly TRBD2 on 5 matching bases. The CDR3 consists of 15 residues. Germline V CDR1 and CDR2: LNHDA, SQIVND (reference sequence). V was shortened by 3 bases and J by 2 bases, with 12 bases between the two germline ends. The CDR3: CASSILADYTDTQYF. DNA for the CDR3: TGTGCCAGTAGTATTCTGGCCGACTACACAGATACGCAGTATTTT.

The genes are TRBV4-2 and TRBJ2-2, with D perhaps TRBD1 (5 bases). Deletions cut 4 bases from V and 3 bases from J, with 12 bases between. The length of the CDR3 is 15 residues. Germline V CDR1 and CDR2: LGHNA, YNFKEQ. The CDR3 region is CASSREGDYTGELFF. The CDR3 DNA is TGTGCCAGCAGCCGGGAAGGGGATTACACCGGGGAGCTGTTTTTT.

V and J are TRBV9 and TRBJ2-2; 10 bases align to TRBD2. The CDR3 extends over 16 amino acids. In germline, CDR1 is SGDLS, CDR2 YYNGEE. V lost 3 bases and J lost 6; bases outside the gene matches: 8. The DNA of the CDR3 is TGTGCCAGCAGCGGTCTCCGGACTAGCGGTCCCGGGGAGCTGTTTTTT. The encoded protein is CASSGLRTSGPGELFF.

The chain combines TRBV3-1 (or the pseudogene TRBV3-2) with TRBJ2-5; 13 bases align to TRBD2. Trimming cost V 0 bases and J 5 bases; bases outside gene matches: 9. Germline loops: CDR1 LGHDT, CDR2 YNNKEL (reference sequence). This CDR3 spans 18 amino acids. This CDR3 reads CASSQDSRLAGGGETQYF. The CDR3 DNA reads TGTGCCAGCAGCCAAGATTCGAGACTAGCGGGGGGTGGTGAGACCCAGTACTTC.

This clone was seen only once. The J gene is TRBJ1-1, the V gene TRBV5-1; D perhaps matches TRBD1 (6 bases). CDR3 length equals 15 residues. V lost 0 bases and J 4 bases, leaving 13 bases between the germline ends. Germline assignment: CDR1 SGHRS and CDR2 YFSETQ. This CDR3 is CASSLAAGTITEAFF. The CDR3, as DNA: TGCGCCAGCAGCTTGGCCGCCGGGACAATCACTGAAGCTTTCTTT.

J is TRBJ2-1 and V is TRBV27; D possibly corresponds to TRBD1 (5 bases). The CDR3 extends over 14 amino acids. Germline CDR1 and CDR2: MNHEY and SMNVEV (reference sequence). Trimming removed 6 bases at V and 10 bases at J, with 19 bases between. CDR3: CASSLSRTKPEQFF. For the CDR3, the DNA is TGTGCCAGCAGCCTCAGTCGGACAAAACCGGAGCAGTTCTTC.

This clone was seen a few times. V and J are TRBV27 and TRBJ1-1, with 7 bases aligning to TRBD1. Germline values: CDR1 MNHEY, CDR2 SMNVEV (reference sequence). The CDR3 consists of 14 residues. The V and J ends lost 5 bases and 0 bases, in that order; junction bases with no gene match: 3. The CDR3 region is CASSPGQMNTEAFF. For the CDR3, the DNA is TGTGCCAGCAGTCCGGGACAGATGAACACTGAAGCTTTCTTT.

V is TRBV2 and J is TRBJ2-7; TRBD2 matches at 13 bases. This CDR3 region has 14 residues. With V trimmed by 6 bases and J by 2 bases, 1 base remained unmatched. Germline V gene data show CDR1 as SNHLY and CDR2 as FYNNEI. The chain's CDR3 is CASRGLAGTYEQYF. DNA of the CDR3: TGTGCCAGCAGGGGACTAGCGGGAACCTACGAGCAGTACTTC.

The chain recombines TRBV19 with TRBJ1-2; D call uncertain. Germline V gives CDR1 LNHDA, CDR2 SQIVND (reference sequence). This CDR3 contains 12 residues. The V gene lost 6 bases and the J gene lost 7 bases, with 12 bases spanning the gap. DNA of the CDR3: TGTGCCAGTAGCCGTGGGGAGAGTGGCTACACCTTC. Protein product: CASSRGESGYTF.

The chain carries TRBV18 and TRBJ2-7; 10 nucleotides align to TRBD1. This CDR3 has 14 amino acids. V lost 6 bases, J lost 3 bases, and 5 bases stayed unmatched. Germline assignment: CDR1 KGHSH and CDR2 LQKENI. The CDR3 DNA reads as TGTGCCAGCTCTAGGACAGGGGGGAACTACGAGCAGTACTTC. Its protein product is CASSRTGGNYEQYF. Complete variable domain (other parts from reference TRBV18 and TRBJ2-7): NAGVMQNPRHLVRRRGQEARLRCSPMKGHSHVYWYRQLPEEGLKFMVYLQKENIIDESGMPKERFSAEFPKEGPSILRIQQVVRGDSAAYFCASSRTGGNYEQYFGPGTRLTVT.

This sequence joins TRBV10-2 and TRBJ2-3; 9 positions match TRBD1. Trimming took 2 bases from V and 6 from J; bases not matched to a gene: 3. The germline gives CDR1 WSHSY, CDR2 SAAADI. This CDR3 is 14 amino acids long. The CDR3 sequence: CASSEVQGADTQYF. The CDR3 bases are TGCGCCAGCAGTGAGGTACAGGGGGCGGATACGCAGTATTTT.

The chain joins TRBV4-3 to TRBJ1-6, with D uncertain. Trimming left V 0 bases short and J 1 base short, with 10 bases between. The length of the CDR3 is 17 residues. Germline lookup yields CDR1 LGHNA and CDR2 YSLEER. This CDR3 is CASSQDPPGSYNSPLHF. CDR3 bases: TGCGCCAGCAGCCAAGATCCACCGGGTTCCTATAATTCACCCCTCCACTTT.

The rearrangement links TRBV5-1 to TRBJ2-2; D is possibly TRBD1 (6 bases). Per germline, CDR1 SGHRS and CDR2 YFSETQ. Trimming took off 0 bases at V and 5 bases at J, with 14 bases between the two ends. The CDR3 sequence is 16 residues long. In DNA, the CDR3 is TGCGCCAGCAGCTTGGAGTCGACAGGACCTACCGGGGAGCTGTTTTTT. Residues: CASSLESTGPTGELFF.

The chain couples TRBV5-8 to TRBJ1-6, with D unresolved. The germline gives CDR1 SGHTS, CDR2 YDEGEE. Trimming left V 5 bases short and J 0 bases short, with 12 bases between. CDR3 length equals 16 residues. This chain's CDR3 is CASSHNLISYNSPLHF. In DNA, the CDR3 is TGTGCCAGCAGTCATAACTTGATCTCCTATAATTCACCCCTCCACTTT.

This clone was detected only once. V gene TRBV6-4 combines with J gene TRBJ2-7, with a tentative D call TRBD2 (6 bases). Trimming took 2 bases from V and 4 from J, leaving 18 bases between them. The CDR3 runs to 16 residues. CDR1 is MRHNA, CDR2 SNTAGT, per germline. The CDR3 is CASSDPRTGTDYEQYF. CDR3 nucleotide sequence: TGTGCCAGCAGTGACCCGCGAACCGGGACTGATTACGAGCAGTACTTC.

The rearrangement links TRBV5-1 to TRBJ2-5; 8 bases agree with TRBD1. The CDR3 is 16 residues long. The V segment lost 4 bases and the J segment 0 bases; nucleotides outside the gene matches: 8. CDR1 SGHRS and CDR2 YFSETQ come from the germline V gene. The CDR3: CASSRLRTGNQETQYF. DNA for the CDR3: TGCGCCAGCAGCCGACTAAGGACAGGGAACCAAGAGACCCAGTACTTC.

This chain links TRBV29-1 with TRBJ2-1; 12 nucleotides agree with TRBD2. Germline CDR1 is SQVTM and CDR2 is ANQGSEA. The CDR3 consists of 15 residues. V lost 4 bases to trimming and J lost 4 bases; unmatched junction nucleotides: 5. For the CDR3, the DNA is TGCAGCGTTGCCGGGACTAGCGGGTTGTACAATGAGCAGTTCTTC. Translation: CSVAGTSGLYNEQFF.

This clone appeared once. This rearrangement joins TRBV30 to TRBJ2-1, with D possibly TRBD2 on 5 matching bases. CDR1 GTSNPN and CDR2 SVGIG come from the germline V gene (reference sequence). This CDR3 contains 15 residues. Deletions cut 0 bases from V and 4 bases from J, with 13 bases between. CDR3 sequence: CAWSVSGGFYNEQFF. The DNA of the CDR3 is TGTGCCTGGAGTGTCAGCGGTGGTTTTTACAATGAGCAGTTCTTC. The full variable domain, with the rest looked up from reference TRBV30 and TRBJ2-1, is SQTIHQWPATLVQPVGSPLSLECTVEGTSNPNLYWYRQAAGRGLQLLFYSVGIGQISSEVPQNLSASRPQDRQFILSSKKLLLSDSGFYLCAWSVSGGFYNEQFFGPGTRLTVL.

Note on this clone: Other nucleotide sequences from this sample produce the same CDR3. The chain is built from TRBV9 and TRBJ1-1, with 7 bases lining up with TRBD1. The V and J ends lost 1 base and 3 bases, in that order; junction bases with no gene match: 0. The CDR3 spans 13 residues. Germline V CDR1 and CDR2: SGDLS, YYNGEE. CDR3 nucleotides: TGTGCCAGCAGCGTACAGGGGGACACTGAAGCTTTCTTT. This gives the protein CASSVQGDTEAFF.

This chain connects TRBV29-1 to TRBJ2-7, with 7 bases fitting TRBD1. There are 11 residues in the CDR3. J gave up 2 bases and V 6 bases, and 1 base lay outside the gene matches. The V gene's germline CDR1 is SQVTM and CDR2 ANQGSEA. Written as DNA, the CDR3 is TGCAGCGTGGGACAGACCTACGAGCAGTACTTC. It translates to CSVGQTYEQYF.

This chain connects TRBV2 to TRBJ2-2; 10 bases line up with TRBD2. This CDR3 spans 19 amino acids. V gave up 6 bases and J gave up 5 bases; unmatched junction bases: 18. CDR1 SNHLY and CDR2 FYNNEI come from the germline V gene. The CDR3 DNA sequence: TGTGCCAGCAGCGGTTCCTCCCTAGCGGGAGTCTTGTATACCGGGGAGCTGTTTTTT. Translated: CASSGSSLAGVLYTGELFF.